This T cell receptor beta chain originates from a study of CD8+CD57+ T cells in acquired aplastic anemia. Investigators profiled TCR beta VDJ and CDR3 from genomic DNA template. MiXCR, run by TCRdb on the reads, gives a single entry per CDR3 protein. The sample records approximately 470,000 distinct CDR3 sequences, over 25% being singletons. The CDR3 length is 15 residues. Per germline, CDR1 DFQATT and CDR2 SNEGSKA (reference sequence). Trimming pared 5 bases from V and 0 bases from J, leaving 13 bases between. Sequencing was done on patients that had shown CD8+CD57+ cell expansion by flow cytometry. Prior therapy had not been administered to any patient at the time of blood sampling.

The TCR originated in a human donor with aplastic anemia. The V gene is TRBV20-1, the J gene TRBJ1-4; no clear D. Sequencing used sorted CD4+, CD8+, or CD8+CD57+ T cells (not recorded which) from PBMCs. The CDR3 nucleotides are TGCAGTGCTGGTCCTCTACGGTCAACTAATGAAAAACTGTTTTTT. It encodes CSAGPLRSTNEKLFF.